The source of this T cell receptor beta chain is a study of beta chain features in type 1 diabetes. Germline V lookup: CDR1 MDHEN, CDR2 SYDVKM. V shed 8 bases, J shed 2 bases, and the junction held 10 bases outside the gene matches. This CDR3 comprises 16 residues. About this clone: The antigen remains undetermined.

Sequenced material consisted of expressed TCRB transcripts (all of the isolated RNA was reverse transcribed). Repertoires were generated with immunoSEQ multiplex PCR, while TCRdb's copy carries only in-frame clones and drops some. The sample gives about 5,700 clones, around 74% of which show up once; approximately 2.1% is in the top ten. Overall study results and limits: Comparison showed that naive, central memory and Treg TCRB repertoires appeared more similar among patients than among healthy donors. PCR may have favored shorter templates equally in patients and controls.

V usage is TRBV28 and J usage is TRBJ1-2, with TRBD1 identical over 11 bases. Material for sequencing was Tregs from blood. The sequence came from a man aged 18 to 29 in good health. CDR3 bases: TGTGCCAGCTGGGGGACAGGGGGGGACCCCAACTATGGCTACACCTTC. This translates into CASWGTGGDPNYGYTF.